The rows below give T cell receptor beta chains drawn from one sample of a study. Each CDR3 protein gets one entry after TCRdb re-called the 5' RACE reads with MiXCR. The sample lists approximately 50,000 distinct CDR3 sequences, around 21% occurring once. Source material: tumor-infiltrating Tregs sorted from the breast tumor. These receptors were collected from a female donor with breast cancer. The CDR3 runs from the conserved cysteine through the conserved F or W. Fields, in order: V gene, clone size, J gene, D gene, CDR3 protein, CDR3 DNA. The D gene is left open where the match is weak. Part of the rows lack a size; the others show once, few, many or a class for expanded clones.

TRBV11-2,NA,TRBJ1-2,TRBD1,CASSRKGSGGAAYGYTF,TGTGCCAGCAGCCGTAAGGGATCAGGGGGCGCGGCCTATGGCTACACCTTC
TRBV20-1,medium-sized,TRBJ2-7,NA,CSARRQGAHSYEQYF,TGCAGTGCTAGAAGGCAGGGCGCCCACTCCTACGAGCAGTACTTC
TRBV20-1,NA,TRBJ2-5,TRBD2,CSAGLNSGRGETQYF,TGCAGTGCTGGGCTTAATAGCGGGAGGGGGGAGACCCAGTACTTC
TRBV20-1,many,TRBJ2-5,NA,CSARPPGIEGTQYF,TGCAGTGCTAGACCCCCCGGTATTGAAGGGACCCAGTACTTC
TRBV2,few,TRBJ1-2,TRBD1,CASSPTGGGYTF,TGTGCCAGCAGCCCGACAGGGGGTGGCTACACCTTC
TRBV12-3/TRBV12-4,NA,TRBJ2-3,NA,CASSLARGTTGIDTQYF,TGTGCCAGCAGTTTAGCGCGCGGGACCACGGGGATCGATACGCAGTATTTT
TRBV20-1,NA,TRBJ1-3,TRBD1,CSARNGQVSGNTIYF,TGCAGTGCTAGGAACGGACAGGTCTCTGGAAACACCATATATTTT
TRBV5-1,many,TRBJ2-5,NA,CASSLGPTFQETQYF,TGCGCCAGCAGCTTGGGGCCAACCTTCCAAGAGACCCAGTACTTC
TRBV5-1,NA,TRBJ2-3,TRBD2,CASSPHLDNSGRTDTQYF,TGCGCCAGCAGCCCTCACCTCGATAATAGCGGGAGGACAGATACGCAGTATTTT
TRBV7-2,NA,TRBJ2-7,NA,CASSSNPQAQGSIF,TGTGCCAGCAGCTCCAACCCTCAGGCACAGGGTTCGATCTTC
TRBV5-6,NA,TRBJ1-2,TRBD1,CASSFVGTGVEKNYGYTF,TGTGCCAGCAGCTTTGTCGGGACAGGGGTAGAGAAAAACTATGGCTACACCTTC
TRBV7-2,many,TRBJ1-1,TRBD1,CASSHKTGGFTTEAFF,TGTGCCAGCAGCCACAAGACAGGGGGCTTTACCACTGAAGCTTTCTTT
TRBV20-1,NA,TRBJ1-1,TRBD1,CSAQSPTGGGKAFF,TGCAGTGCTCAGTCCCCCACAGGGGGCGGGAAGGCTTTCTTT
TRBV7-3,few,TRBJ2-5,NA,CASSLTASSGQETQYF,TGTGCCAGCAGCTTAACGGCTAGCTCTGGGCAAGAGACCCAGTACTTC
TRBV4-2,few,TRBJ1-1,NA,CASSQDFVAPGRTNTEAFF,TGTGCCAGCAGCCAAGATTTCGTGGCCCCTGGGAGGACGAACACTGAAGCTTTCTTT
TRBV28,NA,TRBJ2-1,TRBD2,CASLIREASYNEQFF,TGTGCCAGCCTCATCCGGGAGGCCTCCTACAATGAGCAGTTCTTC
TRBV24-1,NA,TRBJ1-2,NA,CATSDSFYGYTF,TGTGCCACCAGTGATTCTTTCTATGGCTACACCTTC
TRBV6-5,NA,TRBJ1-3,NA,CASSSGGNTIYF,TGTGCCAGCAGTAGCGGGGGAAACACCATATATTTT
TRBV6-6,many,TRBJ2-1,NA,CASTQNLGQFF,TGTGCCAGCACCCAGAACCTCGGGCAGTTCTTC
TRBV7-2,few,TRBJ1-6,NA,CASSVDGGQNSPLHF,TGTGCCAGCAGCGTAGATGGAGGACAAAATTCACCCCTCCACTTT
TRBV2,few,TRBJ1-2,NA,CASRRETYGYTF,TGTGCCAGTCGCCGGGAGACCTATGGCTACACCTTC
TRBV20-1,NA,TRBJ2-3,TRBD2,CSARRLAGLAPNTVTQYF,TGCAGTGCTAGGAGGCTAGCGGGATTGGCCCCTAACACAGTTACGCAGTATTTT
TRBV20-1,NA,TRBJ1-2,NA,CSASVYGYTF,TGCAGTGCTAGTGTCTATGGCTACACCTTC
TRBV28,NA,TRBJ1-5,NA,CASSLATRGSNQPQHF,TGTGCCAGCAGTTTGGCCACGAGGGGTAGCAATCAGCCCCAGCATTTT
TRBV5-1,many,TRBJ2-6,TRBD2,CASSSTSGFSGANVLTF,TGCGCCAGCAGTTCGACTAGCGGGTTCTCTGGGGCCAACGTCCTGACTTTC
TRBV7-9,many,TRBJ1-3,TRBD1,CASSPTGGNTIYF,TGTGCCAGCAGCCCGACAGGGGGAAACACCATATATTTT
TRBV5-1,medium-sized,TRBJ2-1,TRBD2,CASSSNSGTSHNEQFF,TGCGCCAGCAGCTCAAATTCCGGGACTAGCCACAATGAGCAGTTCTTC
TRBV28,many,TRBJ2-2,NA,CASWAGAYTGELFF,TGTGCCAGCTGGGCGGGGGCTTACACCGGGGAGCTGTTTTTT
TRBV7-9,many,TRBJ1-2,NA,CASTLTTNYGYTF,TGTGCCAGCACCCTAACAACTAACTATGGCTACACCTTC
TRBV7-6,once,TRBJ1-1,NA,CASSPYEKKSEAFF,TGTGCCAGCAGCCCCTACGAAAAGAAGTCTGAAGCTTTCTTT